By share, the clone carrying this TCR beta chain counts as medium-sized. The antigen is unknown. The sample originates from a study of liver allograft versus peripheral blood T cells. Study-level information: The authors compared T cell receptor repertoires in transplanted livers with recipients' peripheral blood repertoires. General study results and limits: Liver allografts reportedly held T cell receptor repertoires unlike those in peripheral blood.

TCRdb used MiXCR to reprocess the reads, holding one entry per CDR3 protein. The table has thousands of distinct CDR3 sequences, roughly 15% seen once; the top ten hold around 4.2%. This CDR3 has 16 amino acids. In germline, CDR1 is SGHNT, CDR2 YYREEE (reference sequence). V was trimmed by 4 bases and J by 8 bases, leaving 21 bases between them. The receptor was isolated from a human patient who had a liver transplant. Some T cells may arise from the graft donor. This chain joins TRBV5-4 and TRBJ2-2, with D tentatively TRBD2 (6 bases). CDR3 nucleotides: TGTGCCAGCAGCCCCCTAACGGGGGACGTTACGGGGGAGCTGTTTTTT. Amino acid sequence: CASSPLTGDVTGELFF.